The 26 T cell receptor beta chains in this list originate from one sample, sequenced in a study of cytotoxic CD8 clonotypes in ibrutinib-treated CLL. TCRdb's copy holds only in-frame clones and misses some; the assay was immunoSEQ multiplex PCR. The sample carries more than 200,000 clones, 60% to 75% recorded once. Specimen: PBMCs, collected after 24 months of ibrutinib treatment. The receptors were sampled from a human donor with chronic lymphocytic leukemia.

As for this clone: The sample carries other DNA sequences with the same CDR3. CDR3 residues: CAWSRTEAFF. The CDR3 DNA reads as TGTGCCTGGAGTCGGACTGAAGCTTTCTTT. The genes are TRBV30 and TRBJ1-1; D remains unclear. V lost 2 bases, J lost 5 bases, and 3 bases lay in between. Looked up from germline, CDR1 is GTSNPN and CDR2 is SVGIG (reference sequence). The CDR3 totals 10 residues. The whole variable domain, remainder taken from reference TRBV30 and TRBJ1-1, is SQTIHQWPATLVQPVGSPLSLECTVEGTSNPNLYWYRQAAGRGLQLLFYSVGIGQISSEVPQNLSASRPQDRQFILSSKKLLLSDSGFYLCAWSRTEAFFGQGTRLTVV.

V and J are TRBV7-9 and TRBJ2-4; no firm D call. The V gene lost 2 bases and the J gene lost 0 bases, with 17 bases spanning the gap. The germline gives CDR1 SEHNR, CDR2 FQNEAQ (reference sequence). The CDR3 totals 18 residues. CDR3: CASSLFGLGILAKNIQYF. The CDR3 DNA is TGTGCCAGCAGCTTATTCGGTCTTGGAATTCTAGCCAAAAACATTCAGTACTTC.

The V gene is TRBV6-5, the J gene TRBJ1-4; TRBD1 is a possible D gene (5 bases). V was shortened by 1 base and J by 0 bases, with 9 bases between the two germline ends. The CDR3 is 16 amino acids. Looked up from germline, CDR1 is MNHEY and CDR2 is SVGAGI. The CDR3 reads CASSYLGGSTNEKLFF. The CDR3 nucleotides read TGTGCCAGCAGTTACTTGGGGGGGTCAACTAATGAAAAACTGTTTTTT.

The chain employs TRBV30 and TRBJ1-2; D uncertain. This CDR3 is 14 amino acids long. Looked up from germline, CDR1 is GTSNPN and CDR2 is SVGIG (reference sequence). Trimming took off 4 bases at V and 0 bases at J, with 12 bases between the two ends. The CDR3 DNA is TGTGCCTGGACTCGGGAGATGGCTAACTATGGCTACACCTTC. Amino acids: CAWTREMANYGYTF.

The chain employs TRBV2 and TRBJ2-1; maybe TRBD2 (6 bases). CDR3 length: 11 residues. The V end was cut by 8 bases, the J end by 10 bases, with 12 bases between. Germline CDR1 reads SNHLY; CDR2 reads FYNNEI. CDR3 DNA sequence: TGTGCCAGCCGCAGACTAGAAGAGCAGTTCTTC. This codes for CASRRLEEQFF. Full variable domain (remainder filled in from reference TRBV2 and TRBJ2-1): EPEVTQTPSHQVTQMGQEVILRCVPISNHLYFYWYRQILGQKVEFLVSFYNNEISEKSEIFDDQFSVERPDGSNFTLKIRSTKLEDSAMYFCASRRLEEQFFGPGTRLTVL.

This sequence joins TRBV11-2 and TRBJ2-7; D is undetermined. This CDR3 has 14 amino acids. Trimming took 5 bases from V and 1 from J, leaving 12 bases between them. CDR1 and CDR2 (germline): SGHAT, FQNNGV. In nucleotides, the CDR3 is TGTGCCAGCAGCCGAGGACGGGCGTCCTACGAGCAGTACTTC. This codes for CASSRGRASYEQYF.

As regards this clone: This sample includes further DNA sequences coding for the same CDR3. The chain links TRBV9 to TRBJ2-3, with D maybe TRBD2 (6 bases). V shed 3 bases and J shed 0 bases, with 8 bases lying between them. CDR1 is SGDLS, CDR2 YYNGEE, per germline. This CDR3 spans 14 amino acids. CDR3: CASSASGSTDTQYF. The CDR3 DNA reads TGTGCCAGCAGCGCCAGCGGGAGCACAGATACGCAGTATTTT. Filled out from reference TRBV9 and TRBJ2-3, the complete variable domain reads DSGVTQTPKHLITATGQRVTLRCSPRSGDLSVYWYQQSLDQGLQFLIQYYNGEERAKGNILERFSAQQFPDLHSELNLSSLELGDSALYFCASSASGSTDTQYFGPGTRLTVL.

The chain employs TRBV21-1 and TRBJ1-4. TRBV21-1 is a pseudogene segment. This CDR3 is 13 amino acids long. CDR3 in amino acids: CASSKNCARKLFF. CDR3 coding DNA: TGTGCCAGCAGCAAAAACTGCGCCCGAAAACTGTTTTTT.

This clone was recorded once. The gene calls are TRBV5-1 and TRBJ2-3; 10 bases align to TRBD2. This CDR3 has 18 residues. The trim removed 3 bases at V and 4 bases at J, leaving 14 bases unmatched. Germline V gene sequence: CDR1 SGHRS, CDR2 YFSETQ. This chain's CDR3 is CASSSPGSGRADADTQYF. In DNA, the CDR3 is TGCGCCAGCAGCTCTCCCGGGAGCGGGAGGGCCGATGCAGATACGCAGTATTTT.

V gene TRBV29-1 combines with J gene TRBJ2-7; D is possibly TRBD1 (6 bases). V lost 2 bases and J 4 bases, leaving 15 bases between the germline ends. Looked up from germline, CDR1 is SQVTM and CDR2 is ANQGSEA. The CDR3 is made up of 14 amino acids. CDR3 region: CSVESGTPLYEQYF. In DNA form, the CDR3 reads TGCAGCGTTGAAAGTGGGACACCTCTTTACGAGCAGTACTTC.

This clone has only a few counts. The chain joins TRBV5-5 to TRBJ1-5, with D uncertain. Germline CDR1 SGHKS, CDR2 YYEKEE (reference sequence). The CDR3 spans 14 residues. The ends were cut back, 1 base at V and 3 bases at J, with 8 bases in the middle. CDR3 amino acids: CASSLRQYNQPQHF. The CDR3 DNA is TGTGCCAGCAGCTTGAGGCAGTACAATCAGCCCCAGCATTTT.

CDR3 DNA sequence: TGTGCCAGCAGCGCTTATAGAGATACGCAGTATTTT. Translation: CASSAYRDTQYF. The chain recombines TRBV9 with TRBJ2-3; D remains ambiguous. CDR1 is SGDLS, CDR2 YYNGEE, per germline. This CDR3 is 12 amino acids long. Trimming removed 3 bases at V and 5 bases at J, with 7 bases between.

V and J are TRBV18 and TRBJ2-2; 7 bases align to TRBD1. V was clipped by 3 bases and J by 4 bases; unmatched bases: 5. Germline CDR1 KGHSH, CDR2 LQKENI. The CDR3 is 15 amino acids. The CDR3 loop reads CASSPTGVVTGELFF. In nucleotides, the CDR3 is TGTGCCAGCTCACCCACAGGGGTGGTCACCGGGGAGCTGTTTTTT. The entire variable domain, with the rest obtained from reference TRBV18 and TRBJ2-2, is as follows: NAGVMQNPRHLVRRRGQEARLRCSPMKGHSHVYWYRQLPEEGLKFMVYLQKENIIDESGMPKERFSAEFPKEGPSILRIQQVVRGDSAAYFCASSPTGVVTGELFFGEGSRLTVL.

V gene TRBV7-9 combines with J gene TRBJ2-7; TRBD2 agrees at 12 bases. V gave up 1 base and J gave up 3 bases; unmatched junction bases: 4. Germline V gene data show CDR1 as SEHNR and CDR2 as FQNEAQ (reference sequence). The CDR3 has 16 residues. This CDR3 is CASSLGALAGGYEQYF. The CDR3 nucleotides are TGTGCCAGCAGCTTAGGGGCACTAGCGGGAGGCTACGAGCAGTACTTC.

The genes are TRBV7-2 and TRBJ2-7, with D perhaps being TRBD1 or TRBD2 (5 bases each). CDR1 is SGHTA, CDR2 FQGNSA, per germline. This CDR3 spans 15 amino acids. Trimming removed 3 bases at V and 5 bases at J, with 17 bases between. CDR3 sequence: CASSLEGEKGDEQYF. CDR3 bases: TGTGCCAGCAGCTTGGAAGGGGAGAAGGGCGACGAGCAGTACTTC.

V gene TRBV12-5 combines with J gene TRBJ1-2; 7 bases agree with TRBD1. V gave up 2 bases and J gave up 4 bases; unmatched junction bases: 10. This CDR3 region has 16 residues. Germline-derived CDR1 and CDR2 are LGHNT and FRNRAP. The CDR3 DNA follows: TGTGCTAGTGGTTTGATGACCTCCGGGACAGCCTATGGCTACACCTTC. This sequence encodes CASGLMTSGTAYGYTF. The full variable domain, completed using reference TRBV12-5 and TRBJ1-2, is DARVTQTPRHKVTEMGQEVTMRCQPILGHNTVFWYRQTMMQGLELLAYFRNRAPLDDSGMPKDRFSAEMPDATLATLKIQPSEPRDSAVYFCASGLMTSGTAYGYTFGSGTRLTVV.

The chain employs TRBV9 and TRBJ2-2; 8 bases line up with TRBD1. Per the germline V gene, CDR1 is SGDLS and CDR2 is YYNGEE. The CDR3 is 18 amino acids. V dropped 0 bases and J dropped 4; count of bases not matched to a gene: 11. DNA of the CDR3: TGTGCCAGCAGCGTAGCTCTGTCAGGGGGCGTGAGCACCGGGGAGCTGTTTTTT. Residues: CASSVALSGGVSTGELFF.

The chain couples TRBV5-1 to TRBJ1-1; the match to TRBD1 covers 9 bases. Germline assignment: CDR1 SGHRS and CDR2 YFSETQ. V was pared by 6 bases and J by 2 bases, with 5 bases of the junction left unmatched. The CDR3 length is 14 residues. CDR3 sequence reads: CASKTGGGNTEAFF. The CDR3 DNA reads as TGCGCCAGCAAAACAGGGGGCGGAAACACTGAAGCTTTCTTT.

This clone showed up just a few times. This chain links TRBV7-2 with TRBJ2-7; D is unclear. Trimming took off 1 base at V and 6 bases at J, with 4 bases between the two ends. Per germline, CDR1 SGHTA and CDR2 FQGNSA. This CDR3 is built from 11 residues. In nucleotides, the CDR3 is TGTGCCAGCAGCTTAGGGGTCGAGCAGTACTTC. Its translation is CASSLGVEQYF. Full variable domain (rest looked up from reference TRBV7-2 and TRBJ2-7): GAGVSQSPSNKVTEKGKDVELRCDPISGHTALYWYRQSLGQGLEFLIYFQGNSAPDKSGLPSDRFSAERTGGSVSTLTIQRTQQEDSAVYLCASSLGVEQYFGPGTRLTVT.

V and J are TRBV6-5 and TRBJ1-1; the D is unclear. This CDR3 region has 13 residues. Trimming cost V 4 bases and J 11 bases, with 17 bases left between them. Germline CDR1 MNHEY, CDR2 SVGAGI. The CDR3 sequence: CASSSTGLSGAFF. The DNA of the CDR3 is TGTGCCAGCAGTTCTACCGGGTTAAGTGGGGCTTTCTTT.

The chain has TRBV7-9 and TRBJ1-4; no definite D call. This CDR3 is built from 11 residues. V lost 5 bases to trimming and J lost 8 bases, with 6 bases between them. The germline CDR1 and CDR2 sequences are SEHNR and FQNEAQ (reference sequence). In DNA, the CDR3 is TGTGCCAGCAGCCCCGGGGAAAAACTGTTTTTT. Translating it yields CASSPGEKLFF.

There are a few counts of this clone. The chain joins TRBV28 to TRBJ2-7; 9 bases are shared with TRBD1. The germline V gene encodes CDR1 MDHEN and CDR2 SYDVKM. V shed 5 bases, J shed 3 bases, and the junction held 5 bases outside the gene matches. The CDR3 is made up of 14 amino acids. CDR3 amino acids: CASSVGTGNYEQYF. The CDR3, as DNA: TGTGCCAGCAGTGTAGGGACAGGGAACTACGAGCAGTACTTC.

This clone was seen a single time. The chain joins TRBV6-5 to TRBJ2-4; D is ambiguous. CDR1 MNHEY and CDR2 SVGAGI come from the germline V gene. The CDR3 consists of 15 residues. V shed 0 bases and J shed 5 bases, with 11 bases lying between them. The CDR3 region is CASSYSRSIENIQYF. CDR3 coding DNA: TGTGCCAGCAGTTACTCGAGGTCAATCGAAAACATTCAGTACTTC.

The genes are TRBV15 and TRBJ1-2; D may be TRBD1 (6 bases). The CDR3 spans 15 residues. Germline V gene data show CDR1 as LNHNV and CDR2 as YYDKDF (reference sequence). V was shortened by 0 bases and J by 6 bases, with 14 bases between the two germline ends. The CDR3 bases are TGTGCCACCAGCAGAGATCTAGAGGGGGGAAATGGCTACACCTTC. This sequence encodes CATSRDLEGGNGYTF.

Written as DNA, the CDR3 is TGTGCCAGCAGCTTACGCCTGACAGGGACCGGGGAGCTGTTTTTT. Encoded protein: CASSLRLTGTGELFF. The rearrangement uses TRBV11-2 and TRBJ2-2; TRBD1 aligns across 7 bases. The germline gives CDR1 SGHAT, CDR2 FQNNGV. This CDR3 is 15 amino acids long. The V gene end was trimmed by 2 bases and the J gene end by 5 bases; junction bases not matched to a gene: 5.

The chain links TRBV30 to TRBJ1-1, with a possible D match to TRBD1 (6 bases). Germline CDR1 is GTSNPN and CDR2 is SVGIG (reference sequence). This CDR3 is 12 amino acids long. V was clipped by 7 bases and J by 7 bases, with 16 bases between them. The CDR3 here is CAFDRHGGEAFF. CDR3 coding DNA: TGTGCCTTCGACAGGCATGGAGGTGAAGCTTTCTTT.